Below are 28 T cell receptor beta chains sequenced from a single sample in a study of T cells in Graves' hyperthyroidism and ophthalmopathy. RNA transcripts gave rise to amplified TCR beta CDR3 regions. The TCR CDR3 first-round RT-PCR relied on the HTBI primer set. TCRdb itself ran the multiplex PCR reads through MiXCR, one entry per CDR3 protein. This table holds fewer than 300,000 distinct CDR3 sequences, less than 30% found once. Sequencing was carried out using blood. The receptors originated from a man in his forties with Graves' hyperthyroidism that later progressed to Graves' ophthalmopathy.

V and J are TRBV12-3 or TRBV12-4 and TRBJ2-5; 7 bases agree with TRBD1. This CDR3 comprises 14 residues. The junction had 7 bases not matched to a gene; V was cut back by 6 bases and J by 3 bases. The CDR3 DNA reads TGTGCCAGCAGACCGGGACAGCTAAAAGAGACCCAGTACTTC. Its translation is CASRPGQLKETQYF.

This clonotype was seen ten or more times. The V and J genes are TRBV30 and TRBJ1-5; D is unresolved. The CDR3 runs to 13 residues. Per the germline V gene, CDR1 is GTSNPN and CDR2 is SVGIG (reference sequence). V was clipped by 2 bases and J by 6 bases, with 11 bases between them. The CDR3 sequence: CAWSFVRGQPQHF. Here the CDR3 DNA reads TGTGCCTGGAGTTTCGTGCGAGGTCAGCCCCAGCATTTT.

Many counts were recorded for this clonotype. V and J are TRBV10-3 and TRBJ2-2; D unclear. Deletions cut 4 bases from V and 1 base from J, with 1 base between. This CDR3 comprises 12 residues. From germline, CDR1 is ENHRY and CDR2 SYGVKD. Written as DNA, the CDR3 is TGTGCCATCAGTGGGAACACCGGGGAGCTGTTTTTT. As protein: CAISGNTGELFF.

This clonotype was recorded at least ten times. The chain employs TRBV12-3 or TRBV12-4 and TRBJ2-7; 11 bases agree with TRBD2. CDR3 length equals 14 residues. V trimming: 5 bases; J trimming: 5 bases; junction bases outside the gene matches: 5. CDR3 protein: CASSPTSGSDEQYF. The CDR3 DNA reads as TGTGCCAGCAGTCCAACTAGCGGGAGTGACGAGCAGTACTTC.

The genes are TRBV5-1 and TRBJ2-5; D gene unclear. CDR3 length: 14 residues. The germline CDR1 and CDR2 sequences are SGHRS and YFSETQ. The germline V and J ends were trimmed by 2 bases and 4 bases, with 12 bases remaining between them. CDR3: CASSFTVDPETQYF. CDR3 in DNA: TGCGCCAGCAGCTTCACTGTAGACCCAGAGACCCAGTACTTC.

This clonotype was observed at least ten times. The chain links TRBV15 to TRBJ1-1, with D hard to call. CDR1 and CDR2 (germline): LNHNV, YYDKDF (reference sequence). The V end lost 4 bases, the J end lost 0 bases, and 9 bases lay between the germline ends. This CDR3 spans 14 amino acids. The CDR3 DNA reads TGTGCCACCAGCACGCAACAGTTGAACACTGAAGCTTTCTTT. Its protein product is CATSTQQLNTEAFF. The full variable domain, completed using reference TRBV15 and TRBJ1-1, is DAMVIQNPRYQVTQFGKPVTLSCSQTLNHNVMYWYQQKSSQAPKLLFHYYDKDFNNEADTPDNFQSRRPNTSFCFLDIRSPGLGDTAMYLCATSTQQLNTEAFFGQGTRLTVV.

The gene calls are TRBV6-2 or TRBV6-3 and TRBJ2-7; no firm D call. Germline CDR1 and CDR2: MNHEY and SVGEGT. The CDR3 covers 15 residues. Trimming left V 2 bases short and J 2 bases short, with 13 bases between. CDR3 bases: TGTGCCAGCAGTTACCCCCCGAGCGTAGCCTACGAGCAGTACTTC. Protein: CASSYPPSVAYEQYF.

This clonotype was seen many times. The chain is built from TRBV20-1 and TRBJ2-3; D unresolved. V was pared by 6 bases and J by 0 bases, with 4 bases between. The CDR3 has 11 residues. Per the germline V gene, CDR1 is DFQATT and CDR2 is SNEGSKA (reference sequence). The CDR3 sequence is CSAPSTDTQYF. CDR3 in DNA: TGCAGTGCCCCCAGCACAGATACGCAGTATTTT.

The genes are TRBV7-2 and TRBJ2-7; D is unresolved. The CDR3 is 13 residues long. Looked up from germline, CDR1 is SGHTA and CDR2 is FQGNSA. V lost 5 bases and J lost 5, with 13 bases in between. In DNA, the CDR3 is TGTGCCAGCAGCCTTATTATGCCCCACGAGCAGTACTTC. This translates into CASSLIMPHEQYF.

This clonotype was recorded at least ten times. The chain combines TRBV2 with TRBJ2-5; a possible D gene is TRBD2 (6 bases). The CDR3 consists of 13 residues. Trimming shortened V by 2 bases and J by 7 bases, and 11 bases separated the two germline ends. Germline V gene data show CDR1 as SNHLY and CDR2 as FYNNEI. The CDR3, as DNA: TGTGCCAGCAGTGAAACACTGGGGGGGACCCAGTACTTC. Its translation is CASSETLGGTQYF.

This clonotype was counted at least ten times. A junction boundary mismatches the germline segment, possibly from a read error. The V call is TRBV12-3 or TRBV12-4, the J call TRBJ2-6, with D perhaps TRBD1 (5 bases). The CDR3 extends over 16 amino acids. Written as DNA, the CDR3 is TGTGCCAGCAGTTTTAGGGGTGGGTCTGGGGCCAACGTCCTGGCTTTC. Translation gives CASSFRGGSGANVLAF.

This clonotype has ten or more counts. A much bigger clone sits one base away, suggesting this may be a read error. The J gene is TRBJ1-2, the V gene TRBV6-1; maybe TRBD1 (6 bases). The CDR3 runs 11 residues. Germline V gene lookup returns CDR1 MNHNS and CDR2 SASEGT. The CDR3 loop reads CASKRTDGYAF. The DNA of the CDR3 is TGTGCCAGCAAGAGGACAGATGGCTACGCCTTC.

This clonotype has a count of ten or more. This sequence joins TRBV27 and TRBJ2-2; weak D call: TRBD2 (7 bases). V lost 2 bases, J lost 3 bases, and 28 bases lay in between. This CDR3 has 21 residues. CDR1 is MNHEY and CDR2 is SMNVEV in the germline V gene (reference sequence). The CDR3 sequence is CASSLIPGGSPKNGHTGELFF. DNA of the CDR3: TGTGCCAGCAGTTTAATCCCGGGGGGCTCCCCGAAAAACGGGCACACCGGGGAGCTGTTTTTT.

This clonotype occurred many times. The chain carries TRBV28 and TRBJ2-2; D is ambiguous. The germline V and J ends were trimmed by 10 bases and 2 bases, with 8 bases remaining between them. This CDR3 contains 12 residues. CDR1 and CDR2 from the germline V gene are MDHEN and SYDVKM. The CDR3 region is CATNRNTGELFF. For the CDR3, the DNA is TGTGCCACTAACCGAAACACCGGGGAGCTGTTTTTT.

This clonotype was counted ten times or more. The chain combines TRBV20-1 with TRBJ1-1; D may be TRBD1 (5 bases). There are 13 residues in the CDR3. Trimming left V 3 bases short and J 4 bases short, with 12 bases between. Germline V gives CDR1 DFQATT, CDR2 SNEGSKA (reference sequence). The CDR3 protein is CSARSGMITEAFF. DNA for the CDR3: TGCAGTGCTAGGTCAGGGATGATCACTGAAGCTTTCTTT.

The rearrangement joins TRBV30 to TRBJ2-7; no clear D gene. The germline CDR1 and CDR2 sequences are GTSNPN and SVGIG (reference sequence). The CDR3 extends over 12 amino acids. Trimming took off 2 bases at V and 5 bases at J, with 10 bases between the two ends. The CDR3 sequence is CAWSSRGDEQYF. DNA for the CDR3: TGTGCCTGGAGTAGCCGAGGCGACGAGCAGTACTTC.

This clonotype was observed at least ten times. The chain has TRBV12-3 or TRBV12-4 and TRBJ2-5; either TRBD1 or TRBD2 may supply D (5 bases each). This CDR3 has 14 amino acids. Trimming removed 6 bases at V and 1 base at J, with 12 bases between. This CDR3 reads CASSVGLAQETQYF. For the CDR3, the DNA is TGTGCCAGCAGCGTGGGGCTAGCCCAAGAGACCCAGTACTTC.

In nucleotides, the CDR3 is TGTGCCAGCAGCTTATCCGAGGGTTGGACTGAAGCTTTCTTT. Protein product: CASSLSEGWTEAFF. This sequence joins TRBV7-2 and TRBJ1-1; D remains ambiguous. Germline assignment: CDR1 SGHTA and CDR2 FQGNSA. The CDR3 is made up of 14 amino acids. V lost 2 bases and J lost 5, with 12 bases in between.

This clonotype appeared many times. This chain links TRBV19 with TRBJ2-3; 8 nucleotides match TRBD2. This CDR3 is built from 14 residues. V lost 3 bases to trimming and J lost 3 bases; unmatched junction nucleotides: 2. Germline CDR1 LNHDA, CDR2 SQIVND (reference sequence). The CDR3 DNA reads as TGTGCCAGTAGTATCCGCGGGGGGACAGATACGCAGTATTTT. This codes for CASSIRGGTDTQYF.

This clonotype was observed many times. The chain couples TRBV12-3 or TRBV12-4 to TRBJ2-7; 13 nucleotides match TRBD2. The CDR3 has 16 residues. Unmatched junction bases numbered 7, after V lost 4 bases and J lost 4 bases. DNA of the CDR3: TGTGCCAGCAGTTCCTCACTAGCGGGAGGGCCGTACGAGCAGTACTTC. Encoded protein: CASSSSLAGGPYEQYF.

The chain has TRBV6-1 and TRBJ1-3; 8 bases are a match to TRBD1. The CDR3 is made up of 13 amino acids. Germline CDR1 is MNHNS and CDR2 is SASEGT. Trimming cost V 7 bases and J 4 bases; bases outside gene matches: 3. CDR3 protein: CASTRGPGNTIYF. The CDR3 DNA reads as TGTGCCAGCACCAGGGGGCCCGGAAACACCATATATTTT.

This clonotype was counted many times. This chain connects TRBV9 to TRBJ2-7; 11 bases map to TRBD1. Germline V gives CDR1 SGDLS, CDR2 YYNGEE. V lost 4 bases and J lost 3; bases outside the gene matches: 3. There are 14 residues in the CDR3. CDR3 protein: CASSPGQGDYEQYF. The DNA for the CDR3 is TGTGCCAGCAGCCCGGGACAGGGGGACTACGAGCAGTACTTC.

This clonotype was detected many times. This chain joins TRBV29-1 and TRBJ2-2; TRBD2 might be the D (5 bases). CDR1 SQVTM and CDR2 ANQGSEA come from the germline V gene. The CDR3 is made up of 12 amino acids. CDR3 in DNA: TGCAGTGTGAGGGTGGTCACCGGGGAGCTGTTTTTT. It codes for CSVRVVTGELFF.

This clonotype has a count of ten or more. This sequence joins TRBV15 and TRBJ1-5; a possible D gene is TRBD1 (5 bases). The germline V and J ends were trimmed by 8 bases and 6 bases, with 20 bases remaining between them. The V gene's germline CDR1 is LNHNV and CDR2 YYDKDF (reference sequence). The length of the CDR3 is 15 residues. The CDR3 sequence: CATGTRDPRRQPQHF. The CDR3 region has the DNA TGTGCCACCGGCACCCGGGACCCCCGGCGTCAGCCCCAGCATTTT.

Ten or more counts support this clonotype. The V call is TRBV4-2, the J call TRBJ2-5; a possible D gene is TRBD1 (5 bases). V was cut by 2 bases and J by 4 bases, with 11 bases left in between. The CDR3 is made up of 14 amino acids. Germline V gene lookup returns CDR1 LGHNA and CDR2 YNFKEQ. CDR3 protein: CASSQLDTRETQYF. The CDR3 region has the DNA TGTGCCAGCAGCCAATTGGACACGCGAGAGACCCAGTACTTC.

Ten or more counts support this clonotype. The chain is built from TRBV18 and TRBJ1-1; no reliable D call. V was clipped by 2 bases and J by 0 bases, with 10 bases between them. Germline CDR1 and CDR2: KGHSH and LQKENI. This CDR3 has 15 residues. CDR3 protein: CASSPDTVLNTEAFF. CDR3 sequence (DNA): TGTGCCAGCTCACCAGATACAGTCTTGAACACTGAAGCTTTCTTT.

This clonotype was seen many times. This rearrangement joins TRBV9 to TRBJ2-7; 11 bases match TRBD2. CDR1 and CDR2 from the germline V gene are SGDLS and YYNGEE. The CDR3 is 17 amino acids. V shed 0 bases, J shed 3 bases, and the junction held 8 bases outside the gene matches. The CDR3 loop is CASSVGPPGTSGYEQYF. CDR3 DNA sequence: TGTGCCAGCAGCGTAGGGCCCCCCGGGACTAGCGGCTACGAGCAGTACTTC.

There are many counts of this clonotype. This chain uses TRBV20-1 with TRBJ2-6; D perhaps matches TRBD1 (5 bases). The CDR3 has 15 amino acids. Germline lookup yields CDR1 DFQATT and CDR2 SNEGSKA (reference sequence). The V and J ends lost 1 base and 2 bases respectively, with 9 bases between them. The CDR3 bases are TGCAGTGCTAGAGTTCAGGGCCCTGGGGCCAACGTCCTGACTTTC. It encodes CSARVQGPGANVLTF.